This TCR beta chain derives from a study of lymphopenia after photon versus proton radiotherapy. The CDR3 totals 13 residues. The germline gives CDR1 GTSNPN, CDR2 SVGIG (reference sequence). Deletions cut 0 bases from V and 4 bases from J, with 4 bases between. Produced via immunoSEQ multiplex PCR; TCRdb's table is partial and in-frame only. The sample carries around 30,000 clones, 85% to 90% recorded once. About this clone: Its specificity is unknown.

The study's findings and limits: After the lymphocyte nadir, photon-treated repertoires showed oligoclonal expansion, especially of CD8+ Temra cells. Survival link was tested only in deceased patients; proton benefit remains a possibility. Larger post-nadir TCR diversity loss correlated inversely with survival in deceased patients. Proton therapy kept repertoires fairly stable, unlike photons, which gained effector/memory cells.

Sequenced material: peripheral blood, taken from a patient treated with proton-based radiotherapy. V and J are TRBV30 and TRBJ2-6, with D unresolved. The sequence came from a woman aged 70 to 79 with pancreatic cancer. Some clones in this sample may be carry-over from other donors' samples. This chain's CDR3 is CAWSVQGANVLTF. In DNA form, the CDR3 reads TGTGCCTGGAGTGTACAGGGGGCCAACGTCCTGACTTTC.